The 27 T cell receptor beta chains reported below all come from one sample, sequenced in a study of blood T cell repertoires in COVID-19. The repertoire was sequenced with immunoSEQ multiplex PCR; TCRdb's copy has only in-frame clones and lacks some. The data hold roughly 39,000 clones, with more than 90% observed a single time. Sequencing was performed on peripheral blood. These receptors were collected from a human donor in a cohort sampled during active COVID-19.

V gene TRBV18 combines with J gene TRBJ1-4; possible D gene TRBD1, 5 bases. CDR1 is KGHSH and CDR2 is LQKENI in the germline V gene. Trimming cost V 1 base and J 8 bases, with 14 bases left between them. The CDR3 covers 15 residues. The chain's CDR3 is CASSPRRGQEEKLFF. CDR3 DNA: TGTGCCAGCTCACCACGAAGGGGTCAGGAGGAAAAACTGTTTTTT.

The V and J genes are TRBV9 and TRBJ1-5; 10 nucleotides line up with TRBD1. After removal of 4 bases from V and 5 bases from J, the junction contained 6 bases not matched to a gene. The CDR3 spans 15 residues. The germline gives CDR1 SGDLS, CDR2 YYNGEE. For the CDR3, the DNA is TGTGCCAGCAGCAAAGGACAGGGGGGCTATCAGCCCCAGCATTTT. Its translation: CASSKGQGGYQPQHF.

This chain links TRBV4-1 with TRBJ2-2; D remains ambiguous. Germline V gene lookup returns CDR1 MGHRA and CDR2 YSYEKL. The CDR3 consists of 13 residues. The V end was cut by 4 bases, the J end by 4 bases, with 7 bases between. CDR3 DNA: TGCGCCAGCAGCCTTCTCGGCACCGGGGAGCTGTTTTTT. Encoded protein: CASSLLGTGELFF.

CDR3 DNA sequence: TGTGCCAGCAGTGAATGGGGAGGTCAGCCCCAGCATTTT. Amino acid sequence: CASSEWGGQPQHF. The V call is TRBV6-4, the J call TRBJ1-5; D not resolved. The CDR3 loop spans 13 amino acids. Germline V gene data show CDR1 as MRHNA and CDR2 as SNTAGT. Trimming left V 3 bases short and J 6 bases short, with 9 bases between.

This rearrangement joins TRBV27 to TRBJ2-1, with D possibly matching TRBD1 (6 bases). Germline assignment: CDR1 MNHEY and CDR2 SMNVEV (reference sequence). The CDR3 extends over 13 amino acids. Trimming left V 5 bases short and J 4 bases short, with 9 bases between. The CDR3, as DNA: TGTGCCAGCAGTCCAAGGGGGTACAATGAGCAGTTCTTC. As protein: CASSPRGYNEQFF.

The V and J genes are TRBV27 and TRBJ2-2; D gene uncertain. Trimming removed 3 bases at V and 1 base at J, with 6 bases between. The CDR3 covers 14 residues. In germline, CDR1 is MNHEY, CDR2 SMNVEV (reference sequence). The CDR3 region has the DNA TGTGCCAGCAGTTTGGCATGGAACACCGGGGAGCTGTTTTTT. Protein product: CASSLAWNTGELFF.

The J gene is TRBJ1-4, the V gene TRBV2, with D possibly TRBD1 on 5 matching bases. The CDR3 covers 15 residues. Germline V gene data show CDR1 as SNHLY and CDR2 as FYNNEI. V was trimmed by 4 bases and J by 0 bases, leaving 9 bases between them. CDR3 sequence: CASSGQTATNEKLFF. The CDR3 coding sequence is TGTGCCAGCAGTGGACAGACCGCAACTAATGAAAAACTGTTTTTT.

The chain carries TRBV28 and TRBJ1-2; TRBD1 matches at 7 bases. This CDR3 contains 14 residues. Germline V lookup: CDR1 MDHEN, CDR2 SYDVKM. The trim removed 5 bases at V and 4 bases at J, leaving 7 bases unmatched. CDR3 loop: CASSPHEGAYGYTF. CDR3 nucleotides: TGTGCCAGCAGTCCCCATGAGGGGGCCTATGGCTACACCTTC.

This chain's CDR3 is CASSPSPDTQYF. For the CDR3, the DNA is TGTGCCAGCAGCCCTTCCCCAGATACGCAGTATTTT. The genes are TRBV5-5 and TRBJ2-3; no definite D call. Germline V CDR1 and CDR2: SGHKS, YYEKEE (reference sequence). This CDR3 has 12 amino acids. Trimming pared 4 bases from V and 4 bases from J, leaving 7 bases between. Full variable domain (rest looked up from reference TRBV5-5 and TRBJ2-3): DAGVTQSPTHLIKTRGQQVTLRCSPISGHKSVSWYQQVLGQGPQFIFQYYEKEERGRGNFPDRFSARQFPNYSSELNVNALLLGDSALYLCASSPSPDTQYFGPGTRLTVL.

The rearrangement joins TRBV6-2 or TRBV6-3 to TRBJ2-2; D call uncertain. V shed 2 bases and J shed 0 bases, with 10 bases lying between them. The V gene's germline CDR1 is MNHEY and CDR2 SVGEGT. This CDR3 spans 16 amino acids. In DNA, the CDR3 is TGTGCCAGCAGTTACCTGAGTCCTTCGAACACCGGGGAGCTGTTTTTT. This translates into CASSYLSPSNTGELFF.

This clone was detected once. V usage is TRBV3-1 (or the pseudogene TRBV3-2) and J usage is TRBJ2-1, with D possibly TRBD1 on 6 matching bases. Per germline, CDR1 LGHDT and CDR2 YNNKEL (reference sequence). The germline V and J ends were trimmed by 5 bases and 0 bases, with 11 bases remaining between them. The CDR3 length is 15 residues. Here the CDR3 reads CASSGDTSSYNEQFF. In DNA, the CDR3 is TGTGCCAGCAGCGGGGACACGAGCTCCTACAATGAGCAGTTCTTC.

The chain carries TRBV19 and TRBJ1-6; 9 positions agree with TRBD1. The CDR3 consists of 14 residues. CDR1 LNHDA and CDR2 SQIVND come from the germline V gene (reference sequence). V shed 7 bases, J shed 8 bases, and the junction held 6 bases outside the gene matches. In DNA form, the CDR3 reads TGTGCCAGTATGAGGACAGGGGCGGATTCACCCCTCCACTTT. This translates into CASMRTGADSPLHF.

The V call is TRBV5-5, the J call TRBJ1-3, with D hard to call. V dropped 2 bases and J dropped 0 bases, with 3 bases sitting between them. From germline, CDR1 is SGHKS and CDR2 YYEKEE (reference sequence). This CDR3 region has 13 residues. The CDR3 DNA is TGTGCCAGCAGCTTCAGCTCTGGAAACACCATATATTTT. It is translated as CASSFSSGNTIYF.

The chain's CDR3 is CATSRDPGQGAAEAFF. CDR3 nucleotides: TGTGCCACCAGCAGAGATCCGGGACAGGGGGCCGCTGAAGCTTTCTTT. This rearrangement joins TRBV15 to TRBJ1-1; 12 bases align to TRBD1. The CDR3 loop spans 16 amino acids. The V and J ends lost 0 bases and 6 bases, in that order; junction bases with no gene match: 5. Germline-derived CDR1 and CDR2 are LNHNV and YYDKDF (reference sequence).

The CDR3 region has the DNA TGTGCCAGCAGCGCTGGGGGGGAACGGGTTTTTTCCGAGCAGTTCTTC. Protein sequence: CASSAGGERVFSEQFF. The chain employs TRBV6-4 and TRBJ2-1, with 7 positions matching TRBD2. CDR3 length: 16 residues. Trimming cost V 6 bases and J 10 bases; bases outside gene matches: 18. The germline V gene encodes CDR1 MRHNA and CDR2 SNTAGT.

The chain links TRBV30 to TRBJ1-1, with D uncertain. CDR3 length: 16 amino acids. Germline CDR1 GTSNPN, CDR2 SVGIG (reference sequence). The V and J ends lost 0 bases and 5 bases respectively, with 19 bases between them. Here the CDR3 reads CAWSVQSLRDKTEAFF. CDR3 DNA: TGTGCCTGGAGTGTACAGAGTTTGAGGGATAAGACTGAAGCTTTCTTT.

V usage is TRBV5-1 and J usage is TRBJ2-2, with a possible D match to TRBD1 (5 bases). V lost 4 bases, J lost 3 bases, and 13 bases lay in between. The germline gives CDR1 SGHRS, CDR2 YFSETQ. The CDR3 spans 15 residues. The CDR3 DNA reads TGCGCCAGCAGCCCTATGACAGTTTACACCGGGGAGCTGTTTTTT. Its translation is CASSPMTVYTGELFF. Complete variable domain (other parts from reference TRBV5-1 and TRBJ2-2): KAGVTQTPRYLIKTRGQQVTLSCSPISGHRSVSWYQQTPGQGLQFLFEYFSETQRNKGNFPGRFSGRQFSNSRSEMNVSTLELGDSALYLCASSPMTVYTGELFFGEGSRLTVL.

This chain links TRBV9 with TRBJ2-7, with TRBD2 as a possible D gene (7 bases). Germline CDR1 and CDR2: SGDLS and YYNGEE. CDR3 length: 14 residues. Trimming removed 4 bases from V and 2 bases from J, with 13 bases in between. CDR3: CASSPGGPPYEQYF. In DNA, the CDR3 is TGTGCCAGCAGCCCCGGGGGGCCCCCCTACGAGCAGTACTTC.

The chain is built from TRBV5-1 and TRBJ1-1, with unresolved D. CDR3 length: 11 residues. V dropped 5 bases and J dropped 8 bases, with 10 bases sitting between them. Looked up from germline, CDR1 is SGHRS and CDR2 is YFSETQ. Here the CDR3 reads CASRLTGEAFF. As DNA, the CDR3 is TGCGCCAGCAGGCTTACGGGAGAAGCTTTCTTT.

This chain links TRBV6-5 with TRBJ1-5, with TRBD1 matching over 9 bases. The J segment lost 1 base and the V segment lost 4 bases, leaving 2 bases of the junction unmatched. The CDR3 is made up of 15 amino acids. The germline V gene has CDR1 MNHEY and CDR2 SVGAGI. CDR3 sequence (DNA): TGTGCCAGCAGTTCGGGACAGGGAAGCAATCAGCCCCAGCATTTT. It translates to CASSSGQGSNQPQHF.

V and J are TRBV4-1 and TRBJ2-2, with 9 positions matching TRBD2. The CDR3 is made up of 17 amino acids. Germline V gene lookup returns CDR1 MGHRA and CDR2 YSYEKL. V dropped 1 base and J dropped 6; count of bases not matched to a gene: 9. CDR3 loop: CASSQAGLAIIPGELFF. CDR3 coding DNA: TGCGCCAGCAGCCAAGCAGGACTAGCGATTATCCCCGGGGAGCTGTTTTTT.

The chain employs TRBV27 and TRBJ1-1; D ambiguous. CDR3 length: 13 residues. Germline values: CDR1 MNHEY, CDR2 SMNVEV (reference sequence). V was clipped by 7 bases and J by 2 bases, with 11 bases between them. This CDR3 reads CASTSQRNTEAFF. The CDR3 DNA sequence: TGTGCCAGCACATCACAGAGAAACACTGAAGCTTTCTTT.

This chain connects TRBV4-2 to TRBJ2-7; D is uncertain. The CDR3 spans 14 residues. V was trimmed by 0 bases and J by 0 bases, leaving 6 bases between them. CDR1 and CDR2 (germline): LGHNA, YNFKEQ. This CDR3 is CASSQDIGSYEQYF. As DNA, the CDR3 is TGTGCCAGCAGCCAAGATATCGGCTCCTACGAGCAGTACTTC.

The V and J genes are TRBV7-3 and TRBJ2-7, with 10 bases matching TRBD1. The CDR3 consists of 14 residues. CDR1 and CDR2 from the germline V gene are SGHTA and FQGTGA. The junction had 8 bases not matched to a gene; V was cut back by 5 bases and J by 7 bases. CDR3 coding DNA: TGTGCCAGCAGCCTAGGGACAGGGGCGAGGGAGCAGTACTTC. As protein: CASSLGTGAREQYF.

This clone turned up a few times. The chain is built from TRBV6-1 and TRBJ2-3, with 9 nucleotides matching TRBD2. CDR3 length: 16 amino acids. The V gene's germline CDR1 is MNHNS and CDR2 SASEGT. J gave up 5 bases and V 0 bases, and 6 bases lay outside the gene matches. CDR3 sequence reads: CASSEASGGFGDTQYF. In DNA, the CDR3 is TGTGCCAGCAGTGAAGCTAGCGGGGGTTTTGGAGATACGCAGTATTTT.

This chain uses TRBV5-4 with TRBJ1-6; TRBD1 matches 9 bases. The ends lost 4 bases at V and 0 bases at J; junction bases unmatched: 5. The CDR3 loop spans 17 amino acids. Germline loops: CDR1 SGHNT, CDR2 YYREEE (reference sequence). CDR3 in amino acids: CASSAGTGSSYNSPLHF. The DNA for the CDR3 is TGTGCCAGCAGCGCCGGGACAGGGAGCTCCTATAATTCACCCCTCCACTTT.

The chain combines TRBV19 with TRBJ2-3; 10 nucleotides align to TRBD2. The CDR3 is 16 amino acids. Germline V gene sequence: CDR1 LNHDA, CDR2 SQIVND (reference sequence). The J segment lost 7 bases and the V segment lost 6 bases, leaving 13 bases of the junction unmatched. The CDR3 region is CASRTTKRGGRNTQYF. For the CDR3, the DNA is TGTGCCAGTAGGACAACTAAGCGGGGGGGGCGAAATACGCAGTATTTT.